This is a list of T cell receptor beta chains from one sample in a study of CD8+ T cells in alopecia areata. The method was immunoSEQ multiplex PCR; TCRdb's version includes in-frame clones alone and lacks a portion of them. The sample has under 35,000 clones; about 80% are singletons. The specimen was NKG2D-low CD8+ T cells sorted from blood. These receptors originate from a human donor with alopecia areata. CDR3s include the opening cysteine and the closing phenylalanine or tryptophan. The D gene is left open where the match is weak. Only part of the rows carry a size: once, few, many, or a class if the clone is expanded.

>few|-|TRBV14|14|TRBJ2-4
TGTGCCAGCAGCCATGTTGATAGCAAAAACATTCAGTACTTC
CASSHVDSKNIQYF
>-|TRBD1|TRBV4-1|15|TRBJ1-3
TGCGCCAGCAGCCAAGCCGGGACAGTTGGAAACACCATATATTTT
CASSQAGTVGNTIYF
>-|TRBD1|TRBV25-1|18|TRBJ2-5
TGTGCCAGCAGTGAACTTGGACAGGGTGAGATACTGTCGGAGACCCAGTACTTC
CASSELGQGEILSETQYF
>-|-|TRBV6-5|16|TRBJ2-3
TGTGCCAGCAGTTTATGGGACCCCACACCCACAGATACGCAGTATTTT
CASSLWDPTPTDTQYF
>few|-|TRBV6-4|13|TRBJ2-2
TGTGCCAGCAGTGACCGGGGGACCGGGGAGCTGTTTTTT
CASSDRGTGELFF
>-|-|TRBV5-1|13|TRBJ2-7
TGCGCCAGCAGCTTGGACACAATTTACGAGCAGTACTTC
CASSLDTIYEQYF
>medium-sized|-|TRBV28|11|TRBJ2-7
TGTGCCAGCAGTCCTTATGGCGAGCAGTACTTC
CASSPYGEQYF
>-|-|TRBV20-1|9|TRBJ2-1
TGCAGTGCTAGCAATGAGCAGTTCTTC
CSASNEQFF
>-|-|TRBV7-3|15|TRBJ2-5
TGTGCCAGCAGCTTAACCGGGACAGCGGGAGAGACCCAGTACTTC
CASSLTGTAGETQYF
>-|TRBD2|TRBV5-6|14|TRBJ2-2
TGTGCCAGCAGCTGGGGACTAGCGAACGGGGAGCTGTTTTTT
CASSWGLANGELFF
>-|TRBD1|TRBV30|15|TRBJ2-7
TGTGCCTGGAGTCCACCACAGGGGCGATCCTACGAGCAGTACTTC
CAWSPPQGRSYEQYF
>-|TRBD2|TRBV9|15|TRBJ2-1
TGTGCCAGCAGCGATGGGACTACGGGGTACAATGAGCAGTTCTTC
CASSDGTTGYNEQFF
>-|-|TRBV7-6|12|TRBJ2-1
TGTGCCAGCAGCTTGACTAGCAATGAGCAGTTCTTC
CASSLTSNEQFF
>once|TRBD2|TRBV29-1|13|TRBJ2-2
TGCAGCGTCCTTTTTGGGGGGGCCGGGGAGCTGTTTTTT
CSVLFGGAGELFF
>-|-|TRBV7-9|14|TRBJ1-5
TGTGCCAGCAGCCCGGGGCTTAGCAATCAGCCCCAGCATTTT
CASSPGLSNQPQHF
>few|TRBD1|TRBV27|16|TRBJ2-3
TGTGCCAGCAGTTTATCCGGGACAGGGCGAGGAGATACGCAGTATTTT
CASSLSGTGRGDTQYF
>many|TRBD2|TRBV15|15|TRBJ2-2
TGTGCCACCAACGAGGGGCGGGGGGTCGCCGGGGAGCTGTTTTTT
CATNEGRGVAGELFF
>-|-|TRBV27|13|TRBJ2-7
TGTGCCAGCAGACCCCGGACGGACTACGAGCAGTACTTC
CASRPRTDYEQYF
>once|TRBD1|TRBV5-1|11|TRBJ2-7
TGCGCCAGCGGACAGGGAAGCGAGCAGTACTTC
CASGQGSEQYF
>-|-|TRBV7-6|13|TRBJ2-7
TGTGCCAGCAGCTTCGGGCAAACCTACGAGCAGTACTTC
CASSFGQTYEQYF
>-|-|TRBV6-5|14|TRBJ2-2
TGTGCCAGCAGTTACTCCTCAGGGGCCGGGGAGCTGTTTTTT
CASSYSSGAGELFF
>-|-|TRBV5-1|14|TRBJ2-4
TGCGCCAGCAGCCAAGATCGATCCGGGGACATTCAGTACTTC
CASSQDRSGDIQYF
>-|-|TRBV4-2|14|TRBJ2-7
TGTGCCAGCAGCCAGATCCGGGAAATTTACGAGCAGTACTTC
CASSQIREIYEQYF
>few|TRBD1|TRBV7-9|12|TRBJ1-1
TGTGCCAGCAGCCCAGGACAGGGCAAAGCTTTCTTT
CASSPGQGKAFF
>-|TRBD1|TRBV28|14|TRBJ1-5
TGTGCCAGCACTTCGGACAGGGACAATCAGCCCCAGCATTTT
CASTSDRDNQPQHF
>-|-|TRBV2|13|TRBJ2-5
TGTGCCAGCACTCCGAACAAGCAAGAGACCCAGTACTTC
CASTPNKQETQYF
>-|TRBD1|TRBV5-1|16|TRBJ2-3
TGCGCCAGCAGCTTGACGAGGACAGGGGGCACAGATACGCAGTATTTT
CASSLTRTGGTDTQYF
>-|TRBD1|TRBV2|16|TRBJ2-7
TGTGCCAGCCTGGCGCGGCAGGGGGCTTATGTCTCCGAGCAGTACTTC
CASLARQGAYVSEQYF
>once|-|TRBV7-9|17|TRBJ2-2
TGTGCCAGCAGCACTTATGAAGGACTCCTGAACACCGGGGAGCTGTTTTTT
CASSTYEGLLNTGELFF
>once|TRBD1|TRBV27|14|TRBJ1-2
TGTGCCAGCAGCCCCAGGGGGGGAATCTATGGCTACACCTTC
CASSPRGGIYGYTF
>-|TRBD2|TRBV13|14|TRBJ2-7
TGTGCCAGCAGCTTAAGACTAGCAGACTACGAGCAGTACTTC
CASSLRLADYEQYF
>few|TRBD2|TRBV28|16|TRBJ2-3
TGTGCCAGCGGAGGACTAGCGGGAGAAAATTGGGATACGCAGTATTTT
CASGGLAGENWDTQYF
>medium-sized|TRBD2|TRBV28|15|TRBJ2-2
TGTGCCAGCAGCCTAGCGGGAGTCGTCACCGGGGAGCTGTTTTTT
CASSLAGVVTGELFF
>-|-|TRBV27|16|TRBJ2-7
TGTGCCAGCAGTCCCATGGGGCGGACACCGACCGGGGAGCAGTACTTC
CASSPMGRTPTGEQYF
>once|TRBD1|TRBV4-1|15|TRBJ2-6
TGCGCCAGCAGCCAAGATCGGACAGGGAGCAACGTCCTGACTTTC
CASSQDRTGSNVLTF
>-|-|TRBV30|14|TRBJ2-7
TGTGCCTGGACTCATACGGGACAAAGCTACGAGCAGTACTTC
CAWTHTGQSYEQYF
>few|-|TRBV7-9|11|TRBJ2-3
TGTGCCAGCAGCCCAGCGGATACGCAGTATTTT
CASSPADTQYF
>few|-|TRBV7-9|13|TRBJ1-5
TGTGCCAGTGAAGCAGATAGCAATCAGCCCCAGCATTTT
CASEADSNQPQHF
>-|-|TRBV11-3|15|TRBJ2-1
TGTGCCAGCAGCTTAGTCGCAGGATACTACAATGAGCAGTTCTTC
CASSLVAGYYNEQFF
>-|TRBD1|TRBV29-1|13|TRBJ2-5
TGCAGCGTAGAAAGACAGGGGCAAGAGACCCAGTACTTC
CSVERQGQETQYF
>-|-|TRBV5-4|14|TRBJ2-5
TGTGCCAGCAGCTTGGGGATAACTCAAGAGACCCAGTACTTC
CASSLGITQETQYF
>-|TRBD1|TRBV30|15|TRBJ1-5
TGTGCCTGGAGTGTAGGGGGCTATAGCAATCAGCCCCAGCATTTT
CAWSVGGYSNQPQHF
>-|-|TRBV30|15|TRBJ1-4
TGTGCCTGGAGTGTACACACAGGGCCGAATGAAAAACTGTTTTTT
CAWSVHTGPNEKLFF
>-|-|TRBV7-6|17|TRBJ2-6
TGTGCCAGCAGCTTACCAGGTAGCGACTCCGGGGCCAACGTCCTGACTTTC
CASSLPGSDSGANVLTF
>-|TRBD1|TRBV29-1|13|TRBJ2-7
TGCAGCGTTGGTTCCGGACAGGGGTACGAGCAGTACTTC
CSVGSGQGYEQYF
>-|TRBD2|TRBV7-8|16|TRBJ2-1
TGTGCCAGCAGCCTCAGGACTAGCGGGGGACTCAATGAGCAGTTCTTC
CASSLRTSGGLNEQFF
>-|TRBD1|TRBV6-1|17|TRBJ2-3
TGTGCCATCAGTGACTTCGGACAGGGCATGCACACAGATACGCAGTATTTT
CAISDFGQGMHTDTQYF
>-|-|TRBV21-1|14|TRBJ2-2
TGTGCCAGAGTGGGACAGACCATCACCGGGGAGCTGTTTTTT
CARVGQTITGELFF
>-|-|TRBV20-1|11|TRBJ2-7
TGCAGTGCTAGAGATGACTACGAGCAGTACTTC
CSARDDYEQYF
>few|-|TRBV19|13|TRBJ1-1
TGTGCCAGTAGTCCGACATGGAACACTGAAGCTTTCTTT
CASSPTWNTEAFF
>-|TRBD2|TRBV28|16|TRBJ2-5
TGTGCCAGCAGCCCGGAATTGGCGGGAGCTGGGGAGACCCAGTACTTC
CASSPELAGAGETQYF
>-|-|TRBV27|12|TRBJ1-1
TGTGCCAGCAGTTTAAGCCCCCCTGGGGCTTTCTTT
CASSLSPPGAFF
>-|-|TRBV4-1|14|TRBJ2-1
TGCGCCAGCAGCCAATCACTAGGACTCGATGAGCAGTTCTTC
CASSQSLGLDEQFF
>-|TRBD1|TRBV27|15|TRBJ2-7
TGTGCCAGCAGTTTATCGGGGGACAGCTCCTACGAGCAGTACTTC
CASSLSGDSSYEQYF
>medium-sized|TRBD2|TRBV6-4|15|TRBJ2-1
TGTGCCAGCAGTGACGTTAGCGGGATGATCGATGAGCAGTTCTTC
CASSDVSGMIDEQFF
>-|TRBD1|TRBV5-1|15|TRBJ2-7
TGCGCCAGCAGCACGGGACAGGGCCACTCCTACGAGCAGTACTTC
CASSTGQGHSYEQYF
>-|TRBD1|TRBV29-1|14|TRBJ2-1
TGCAGCGCCCTGACAGGGTTTACAATCAATGAGCAGTTCTTC
CSALTGFTINEQFF